This TCR beta chain was recorded in a study of blood T cell repertoires in COVID-19. Sequencing used immunoSEQ multiplex PCR; TCRdb keeps in-frame clones, though not all of them. Seen here are 100,000 to 150,000 clones, roughly 83% observed once, and the top ten hold approximately 16%. Germline lookup yields CDR1 LNHDA and CDR2 SQIVND (reference sequence). The V and J ends lost 3 bases and 4 bases, in that order; junction bases with no gene match: 12. The CDR3 covers 17 residues. Sequencing was performed on peripheral blood. The rearrangement uses TRBV19 and TRBJ2-3; TRBD2 aligns across 8 bases. The origin of this receptor is a woman aged 50 to 60 with acute or convalescent COVID-19. Here the CDR3 reads CASSIIPSGHMADTQYF. The CDR3 bases are TGTGCCAGTAGTATTATTCCTAGCGGGCACATGGCAGATACGCAGTATTTT.